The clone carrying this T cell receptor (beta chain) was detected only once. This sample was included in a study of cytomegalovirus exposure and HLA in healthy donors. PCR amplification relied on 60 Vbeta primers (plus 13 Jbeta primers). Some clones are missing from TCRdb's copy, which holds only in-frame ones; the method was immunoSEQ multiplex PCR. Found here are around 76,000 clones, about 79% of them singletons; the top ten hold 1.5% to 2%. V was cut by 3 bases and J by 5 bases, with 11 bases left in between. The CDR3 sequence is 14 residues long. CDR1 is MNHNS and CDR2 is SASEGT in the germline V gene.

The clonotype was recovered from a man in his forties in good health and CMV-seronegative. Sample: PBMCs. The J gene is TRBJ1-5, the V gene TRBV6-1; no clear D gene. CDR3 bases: TGTGCCAGCAGTGATACGGGTAACTATCAGCCCCAGCATTTT. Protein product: CASSDTGNYQPQHF.